The 22 T cell receptor beta chains presented below share a single source sample, sequenced in a study of blood T cell repertoires in COVID-19 (dated by TCRdb to about 2020). The method was the immunoSEQ multiplex PCR assay. The table comes from immuneACCESS by way of TCRdb, which keeps in-frame sequences with V and J called. Part of the clones is missing from these tables; in studies checked, under half for an unresolved V gene and the rest for unknown reasons. For this sample there are some 270,000 clones; about 83% appear just once. About 1.5% of the sample rests with the top ten. Sequencing input: peripheral blood. These receptors were collected from a woman aged 40 to 50 who had recovered from COVID-19.

The chain uses TRBV11-3 and TRBJ1-1, with D hard to call. Germline V gene sequence: CDR1 SGHNT, CDR2 YENEEA. The V end lost 3 bases, the J end lost 6 bases, and 14 bases lay between the germline ends. The CDR3 length is 14 residues. CDR3 bases: TGTGCCAGCAGCTTTGGCCACGCTTACCCTGAAGCTTTCTTT. Residues: CASSFGHAYPEAFF.

This clone was counted only a few times. The chain couples TRBV3-1 (or the pseudogene TRBV3-2) to TRBJ1-5; no firm D call. V was shortened by 0 bases and J by 0 bases, with 9 bases between the two germline ends. The V gene's germline CDR1 is LGHDT and CDR2 YNNKEL (reference sequence). The CDR3 loop spans 16 amino acids. CDR3 in amino acids: CASSQDLSVSNQPQHF. The CDR3 DNA follows: TGTGCCAGCAGCCAAGATCTGAGTGTTAGCAATCAGCCCCAGCATTTT.

The V call is TRBV5-6, the J call TRBJ2-1; a possible D gene is TRBD1 (6 bases). The CDR3 runs 14 residues. Deletions cut 4 bases from V and 3 bases from J, with 11 bases between. The germline gives CDR1 SGHDT, CDR2 YYEEEE. The CDR3: CASSPQGSYNEQFF. CDR3 in DNA: TGTGCCAGCAGCCCGCAGGGGAGCTACAATGAGCAGTTCTTC.

This chain connects TRBV10-2 to TRBJ2-3; the match to TRBD1 covers 9 bases. This CDR3 spans 15 amino acids. The V gene end was trimmed by 6 bases and the J gene end by 0 bases; junction bases not matched to a gene: 4. Germline V lookup: CDR1 WSHSY, CDR2 SAAADI. The CDR3 spells CASSRQGESTDTQYF. In DNA, the CDR3 is TGCGCCAGCAGCCGACAGGGGGAAAGCACAGATACGCAGTATTTT.

This CDR3 is CASSPLGRGGTGELFF. As DNA, the CDR3 is TGTGCCAGCAGCCCACTCGGACGGGGGGGCACCGGGGAGCTGTTTTTT. V is TRBV5-6 and J is TRBJ2-2, with 8 bases identical to TRBD2. From germline, CDR1 is SGHDT and CDR2 YYEEEE. With 4 bases clipped from V and 4 bases from J, the junction kept 9 bases outside the gene matches. The CDR3 spans 16 residues.

This sequence joins TRBV6-5 and TRBJ1-2; D might be TRBD1 (5 bases). V gave up 2 bases and J gave up 4 bases, with 14 bases separating them. This CDR3 is 15 amino acids long. CDR1 MNHEY and CDR2 SVGAGI come from the germline V gene. The CDR3 DNA follows: TGTGCCAGCAGTTACCAGGGCCGGGACTTCTATGGCTACACCTTC. This codes for CASSYQGRDFYGYTF.

The chain carries TRBV2 and TRBJ1-2; D is unresolved. This CDR3 contains 13 residues. CDR1 is SNHLY, CDR2 FYNNEI, per germline. The germline V and J ends were trimmed by 3 bases and 6 bases, with 11 bases remaining between them. CDR3 residues: CASSDPLLDGYTF. The CDR3 DNA is TGTGCCAGCAGTGATCCCTTACTGGATGGCTACACCTTC.

This chain joins TRBV7-2 and TRBJ2-7; 9 bases are a match to TRBD1. This CDR3 region has 15 residues. Germline CDR1 reads SGHTA; CDR2 reads FQGNSA. Losses at the gene ends were 6 bases for V and 6 bases for J; bases not matched to a gene: 12. Here the CDR3 DNA reads TGTGCCAGCAGGCCCCCGGGACAGGGACCCTTCGAGCAGTACTTC. Amino acid sequence: CASRPPGQGPFEQYF.

CDR3 amino acids: CAIRQGMSSTDTQYF. In DNA form, the CDR3 reads TGTGCCATCAGGCAGGGAATGTCTAGCACAGATACGCAGTATTTT. The chain combines TRBV10-3 with TRBJ2-3; possibly TRBD1 for D (5 bases). The V gene's germline CDR1 is ENHRY and CDR2 SYGVKD. The V end was cut by 6 bases, the J end by 0 bases, with 13 bases between. This CDR3 comprises 15 residues.

The sample holds one count of this clone. J is TRBJ2-1 and V is TRBV18; D possibly corresponds to TRBD2 (6 bases). Trimming stripped 4 bases from V and 7 bases from J, with 17 bases between. CDR3 length equals 15 residues. The germline V gene has CDR1 KGHSH and CDR2 LQKENI. The CDR3: CASSLAGTSKNEQFF. Written as DNA, the CDR3 is TGTGCCAGCTCACTCGCCGGGACTTCTAAGAATGAGCAGTTCTTC.

This rearrangement joins TRBV4-1 to TRBJ1-4; TRBD1 matches 7 bases. Germline loops: CDR1 MGHRA, CDR2 YSYEKL. Trimming took 1 base from V and 4 from J; bases not matched to a gene: 3. This CDR3 comprises 15 residues. The CDR3 nucleotides read TGCGCCAGCAGCCAAGTACAGGGGATTAATGAAAAACTGTTTTTT. The encoded protein is CASSQVQGINEKLFF.

The chain recombines TRBV19 with TRBJ2-4; possibly TRBD1 for D (6 bases). The V and J ends lost 7 bases and 0 bases respectively, with 25 bases between them. CDR3 length equals 19 residues. In germline, CDR1 is LNHDA, CDR2 SQIVND (reference sequence). The CDR3 reads CASKDGQGSTQLAKNIQYF. The CDR3, as DNA: TGTGCCAGTAAAGACGGTCAGGGGAGTACCCAGCTAGCCAAAAACATTCAGTACTTC.

This clone turned up a few times. The chain combines TRBV7-9 with TRBJ1-2, with D tentatively TRBD1 (6 bases). This CDR3 contains 14 residues. Per germline, CDR1 SEHNR and CDR2 FQNEAQ (reference sequence). Deletions cut 1 base from V and 5 bases from J, with 11 bases between. The CDR3 DNA sequence: TGTGCCAGCAGCTTAGAAGCAGGGGTGTATGGCTACACCTTC. Translating it yields CASSLEAGVYGYTF.

The chain employs TRBV12-3 or TRBV12-4 and TRBJ1-5; 7 bases align to TRBD1. The length of the CDR3 is 13 residues. Trimming at V came to 3 bases and at J to 4 bases, leaving 0 bases not matched to a gene. The DNA for the CDR3 is TGTGCCAGCAGTTTGACAGGGAATCAGCCCCAGCATTTT. This sequence encodes CASSLTGNQPQHF.

The chain carries TRBV19 and TRBJ2-7, with D perhaps TRBD1 (5 bases). The germline CDR1 and CDR2 sequences are LNHDA and SQIVND (reference sequence). V was trimmed by 4 bases and J by 3 bases, leaving 10 bases between them. The CDR3 spans 13 residues. The CDR3 is CASSTRQFYEQYF. In nucleotides, the CDR3 is TGTGCCAGTAGTACCCGACAGTTCTACGAGCAGTACTTC.

The chain employs TRBV4-1 and TRBJ1-5, with 8 bases identical to TRBD1. The CDR3 has 19 amino acids. V shed 2 bases and J 0 bases; nucleotides not matched to a gene: 12. Germline CDR1 reads MGHRA; CDR2 reads YSYEKL. In DNA form, the CDR3 reads TGCGCCAGCAGCCAACCCGGAGGCGCAGGGGGCTATAGCAATCAGCCCCAGCATTTT. Translating it yields CASSQPGGAGGYSNQPQHF.

The rearrangement joins TRBV18 to TRBJ1-2, with D perhaps TRBD1 (5 bases). V lost 3 bases, J lost 3 bases, and 11 bases lay in between. The CDR3 runs to 14 residues. Per the germline V gene, CDR1 is KGHSH and CDR2 is LQKENI. The CDR3 DNA follows: TGTGCCAGCTCACCGCCAGGGTTCGACTATGGCTACACCTTC. Translation gives CASSPPGFDYGYTF.

This chain links TRBV18 with TRBJ2-7, with D possibly TRBD2 on 6 matching bases. Germline V gives CDR1 KGHSH, CDR2 LQKENI. Trimming removed 6 bases at V and 2 bases at J, with 20 bases between. CDR3 length: 16 residues. Here the CDR3 reads CASSSDLATMTYEQYF. The CDR3 DNA is TGTGCCAGCTCGTCCGATCTAGCGACCATGACCTACGAGCAGTACTTC.

This clone was recorded a few times. The genes are TRBV19 and TRBJ1-2; 7 bases agree with TRBD1. This CDR3 has 14 residues. J was trimmed by 3 bases and V by 5 bases; bases with no gene match: 6. Germline CDR1 and CDR2: LNHDA and SQIVND (reference sequence). CDR3 loop: CASSEHRGHYGYTF. The CDR3 DNA reads TGTGCCAGTAGTGAACACAGGGGTCACTATGGCTACACCTTC. Drawing the rest from reference TRBV19 and TRBJ1-2, the complete variable domain is DGGITQSPKYLFRKEGQNVTLSCEQNLNHDAMYWYRQDPGQGLRLIYYSQIVNDFQKGDIAEGYSVSREKKESFPLTVTSAQKNPTAFYLCASSEHRGHYGYTFGSGTRLTVV.

In DNA, the CDR3 is TGTGCCTGGAGTCCGGGACTTCACAATCAGCCCCAGCATTTT. Its protein product is CAWSPGLHNQPQHF. The chain carries TRBV30 and TRBJ1-5; possible D gene TRBD1, 5 bases. V lost 2 bases to trimming and J lost 3 bases, with 11 bases between them. CDR1 is GTSNPN and CDR2 is SVGIG in the germline V gene (reference sequence). This CDR3 comprises 14 residues. Full variable domain (remainder filled in from reference TRBV30 and TRBJ1-5): SQTIHQWPATLVQPVGSPLSLECTVEGTSNPNLYWYRQAAGRGLQLLFYSVGIGQISSEVPQNLSASRPQDRQFILSSKKLLLSDSGFYLCAWSPGLHNQPQHFGDGTRLSIL.

This chain joins TRBV9 and TRBJ2-2; TRBD1 might be the D (5 bases). Germline lookup yields CDR1 SGDLS and CDR2 YYNGEE. V shed 0 bases and J shed 0 bases, with 18 bases lying between them. This CDR3 is built from 19 residues. The CDR3 is CASSVASREHTSNTGELFF. CDR3 coding DNA: TGTGCCAGCAGCGTAGCATCCAGGGAACATACTTCGAACACCGGGGAGCTGTTTTTT.

The chain uses TRBV5-5 and TRBJ1-2; D not resolved. CDR1 is SGHKS and CDR2 is YYEKEE in the germline V gene (reference sequence). V was shortened by 0 bases and J by 6 bases, with 6 bases between the two germline ends. The CDR3 totals 12 residues. CDR3 DNA sequence: TGTGCCAGCAGCTTGGACAGAGATGGCTACACCTTC. This codes for CASSLDRDGYTF. The full variable domain, in which reference TRBV5-5 and TRBJ1-2 provide the parts outside the CDR3, is DAGVTQSPTHLIKTRGQQVTLRCSPISGHKSVSWYQQVLGQGPQFIFQYYEKEERGRGNFPDRFSARQFPNYSSELNVNALLLGDSALYLCASSLDRDGYTFGSGTRLTVV.